These 10 T cell receptor beta chains were sequenced from one sample in a study of blood T cell repertoires in COVID-19. Generated by immunoSEQ multiplex PCR, the TCRdb table keeps only in-frame clones and is missing some. Altogether more than 250,000 clones are present, 90% being singletons, with the ten largest covering 1.5% to 2%. Sequences were obtained from PBMCs or T cells enriched from blood (not recorded which). The receptors derive from a woman aged 18-30 years with acute COVID-19.

The chain has TRBV2 and TRBJ1-4, with a possible D match to TRBD1 (6 bases). Trimming removed 3 bases at V and 4 bases at J, with 15 bases between. The V gene's germline CDR1 is SNHLY and CDR2 FYNNEI. The CDR3 is 16 amino acids. The CDR3: CASSEEQGLLNEKLFF. CDR3 DNA: TGTGCCAGCAGTGAGGAACAGGGCCTTCTTAATGAAAAACTGTTTTTT.

The chain employs TRBV7-2 and TRBJ2-7; 8 bases are a match to TRBD1. The CDR3 is made up of 15 amino acids. V lost 6 bases to trimming and J lost 0 bases; unmatched junction nucleotides: 7. CDR1 SGHTA and CDR2 FQGNSA come from the germline V gene. In DNA form, the CDR3 reads TGTGCCAGCAGATCAACCGGGACAGGCTCCTACGAGCAGTACTTC. Its protein is CASRSTGTGSYEQYF.

This clone was counted once. The V and J genes are TRBV4-3 and TRBJ1-4; TRBD1 matches at 12 bases. The CDR3 runs to 19 residues. Trimming removed 1 base from V and 0 bases from J; junction bases left unmatched: 6. Looked up from germline, CDR1 is LGHNA and CDR2 is YSLEER. This CDR3 reads CASSQVWDRGQATNEKLFF. CDR3 coding DNA: TGCGCCAGCAGCCAAGTTTGGGACAGGGGGCAGGCAACTAATGAAAAACTGTTTTTT.

The chain joins TRBV1 to TRBJ2-7; TRBD2 was called by the table and not checked on the DNA. TRBV1 corresponds to a pseudogene. CDR3 length equals 14 residues. This chain's CDR3 is CTSSQEEYAVEQYF. The CDR3 bases are TGCACCAGCAGCCAAGAGGAGTATGCCGTCGAGCAGTACTTC.

The V gene is TRBV6-2 or TRBV6-3, the J gene TRBJ1-5, with 10 bases identical to TRBD1. V lost 2 bases and J lost 6; bases outside the gene matches: 4. The germline V gene has CDR1 MNHEY and CDR2 SVGEGT. This CDR3 has 15 residues. As DNA, the CDR3 is TGTGCCAGCAGTTACGGTGGGACAGGGGTTCAGCCCCAGCATTTT. It encodes CASSYGGTGVQPQHF.

The genes are TRBV6-2 or TRBV6-3 and TRBJ2-3; D may be TRBD2 (6 bases). Germline-derived CDR1 and CDR2 are MNHEY and SVGEGT. CDR3 length: 18 residues. V lost 4 bases and J 5 bases, leaving 25 bases between the germline ends. The CDR3 bases are TGTGCCAGCAGTTCTTATTATTCGGGCGGGGAGGCCGGAGATACGCAGTATTTT. Residues: CASSSYYSGGEAGDTQYF.

V is TRBV23-1 and J is TRBJ2-5, with D possibly TRBD1 on 6 matching bases. TRBV23-1 is designated an ORF whose function remains uncertain. The CDR3 is 20 residues long. V was shortened by 0 bases and J by 0 bases, with 23 bases between the two germline ends. The CDR3 bases are TGCGCCAGCAGTCAATCCCGGATTTTTCGGACAGTAGATTACCAAGAGACCCAGTACTTC. It specifies CASSQSRIFRTVDYQETQYF.

The V gene is TRBV19, the J gene TRBJ2-7; possibly TRBD2 for D (6 bases). The CDR3 is 16 amino acids. Trimming cost V 3 bases and J 2 bases, with 17 bases left between them. Germline loops: CDR1 LNHDA, CDR2 SQIVND (reference sequence). CDR3: CASSIESLAPTYEQYF. The CDR3 nucleotides read TGTGCCAGTAGTATTGAGTCCCTAGCGCCTACCTACGAGCAGTACTTC. The full variable domain, completed using reference TRBV19 and TRBJ2-7, is DGGITQSPKYLFRKEGQNVTLSCEQNLNHDAMYWYRQDPGQGLRLIYYSQIVNDFQKGDIAEGYSVSREKKESFPLTVTSAQKNPTAFYLCASSIESLAPTYEQYFGPGTRLTVT.

The rearrangement joins TRBV5-5 to TRBJ2-4; possibly TRBD1 for D (5 bases). V lost 4 bases and J lost 0, with 14 bases in between. Germline V lookup: CDR1 SGHKS, CDR2 YYEKEE (reference sequence). CDR3 length equals 16 residues. The CDR3: CASSNEQGLAKNIQYF. The CDR3 nucleotides read TGTGCCAGCAGCAACGAGCAGGGCTTAGCCAAAAACATTCAGTACTTC.

CDR3 bases: TGCGCCAGCAGTGAGCCCGGACTAGCGGGAGTTGCAGGGGAGCTGTTTTTT. It encodes CASSEPGLAGVAGELFF. The chain is built from TRBV10-1 and TRBJ2-2; the match to TRBD2 covers 13 bases. CDR1 and CDR2 from the germline V gene are WNHNN and SYGVQD (reference sequence). CDR3 length: 17 amino acids. Trimming at V came to 2 bases and at J to 8 bases, leaving 8 bases not matched to a gene.